The TCR beta chain described here comes from a study of cytomegalovirus exposure and HLA in healthy donors. Study results and limitations: Researchers reported in a later analysis that a missense DCLRE1C variant was tied to TCR beta V- and J-gene trimming. Most TCR beta V segments were productive about 90% or about 30% of the time in an earlier analysis. Usually a TCR sequence was rare, but some public TCRs were found in many donors.

As regards this clone: No antigen is known for it.

A multiplex PCR was run with 60 Vbeta primers and 13 Jbeta primers. Profiling relied on immunoSEQ multiplex PCR, and the TCRdb table lists in-frame clones only, not all of them. The sample's table shows 130,000 to 150,000 clones. Germline V gives CDR1 SGHRS, CDR2 YFSETQ. The V and J ends lost 5 bases and 2 bases respectively, with 8 bases between them. The CDR3 contains 12 residues. This clonotype originated in a male donor in good health and CMV-seronegative. The sample consisted of PBMCs. The V gene is TRBV5-1, the J gene TRBJ2-7; D may be TRBD1 (5 bases). CDR3 sequence (DNA): TGCGCCAGCAGTCAGGGAACCTACGAGCAGTACTTC. Translation gives CASSQGTYEQYF.